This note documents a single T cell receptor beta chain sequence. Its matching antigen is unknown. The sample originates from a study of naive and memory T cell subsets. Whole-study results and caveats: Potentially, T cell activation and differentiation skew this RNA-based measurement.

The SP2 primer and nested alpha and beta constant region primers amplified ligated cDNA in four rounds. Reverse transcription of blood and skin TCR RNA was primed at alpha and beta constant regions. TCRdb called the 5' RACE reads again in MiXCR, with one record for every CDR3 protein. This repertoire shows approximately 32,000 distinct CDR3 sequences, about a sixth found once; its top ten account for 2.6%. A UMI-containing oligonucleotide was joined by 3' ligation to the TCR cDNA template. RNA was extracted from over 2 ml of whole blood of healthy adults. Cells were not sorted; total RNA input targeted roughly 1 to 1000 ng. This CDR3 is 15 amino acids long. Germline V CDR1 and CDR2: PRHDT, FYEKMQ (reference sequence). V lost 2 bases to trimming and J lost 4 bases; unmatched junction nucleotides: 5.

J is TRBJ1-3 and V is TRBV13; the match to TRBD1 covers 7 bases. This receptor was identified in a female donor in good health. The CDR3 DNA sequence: TGTGCCAGCAGCTTAACGACAGGGACGGGAAACACCATATATTTT. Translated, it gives CASSLTTGTGNTIYF. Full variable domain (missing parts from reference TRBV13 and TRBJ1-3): AAGVIQSPRHLIKEKRETATLKCYPIPRHDTVYWYQQGPGQDPQFLISFYEKMQSDKGSIPDRFSAQQFSDYHSELNMSSLELGDSALYFCASSLTTGTGNTIYFGEGSWLTVV.